These T cell receptor beta chains were read from a single sample in a study of identical twins. Each CDR3 protein is one row after TCRdb ran MiXCR on the 5' RACE reads. The data contain around 1.7 million distinct CDR3 sequences, 25% to 35% of them seen just once; the ten biggest clones take up around 0.25%. Material: cord blood. These receptors were obtained from a newborn girl in good health. CDR3s include the opening cysteine and the closing phenylalanine or tryptophan.

j_gene: TRBJ2-1
v_gene: TRBV20-1
CDR3aa: CSARTSGVNEQFF

j_gene: TRBJ1-4
v_gene: TRBV5-1
CDR3aa: CASSLDGVPNEKLFF

j_gene: NA
v_gene: TRBV18
CDR3aa: CASFGQYQETQFF

j_gene: TRBJ2-1
v_gene: TRBV15
CDR3aa: CATSRGQGYNEQFF

j_gene: TRBJ2-6
v_gene: TRBV29-1
CDR3aa: CSVEDPDRGISGANVPTF

j_gene: TRBJ2-3
v_gene: TRBV20-1
CDR3aa: CSARDFRLAGGRRDTQYF

j_gene: TRBJ1-6
v_gene: TRBV11-2
CDR3aa: CVSSLGTGGSPLHF

j_gene: TRBJ2-3
v_gene: TRBV5-6
CDR3aa: CASSLEIAGITDTQYF

j_gene: TRBJ1-4
v_gene: TRBV18
CDR3aa: CASSPRVGSVATNEKLFF

j_gene: TRBJ2-3
v_gene: TRBV20-1
CDR3aa: CSARTRLAGLPDTQYF

j_gene: TRBJ1-5
v_gene: TRBV12-3/TRBV12-4
CDR3aa: CASGPGGLQPQHF